Included here is one T cell receptor (beta chain) sequence, with context. Each CDR3 protein gets one entry after TCRdb re-called the RT-PCR reads with MiXCR. Of about a million distinct CDR3 sequences listed, roughly 18% are singletons. These data originate in a study of patients and donors after allogeneic stem cell transplantation. V lost 2 bases and J lost 1, with 6 bases in between. Germline V CDR1 and CDR2: DFQATT, SNEGSKA (reference sequence). The CDR3 loop spans 12 amino acids. This TCR derives from a human donor who was either an allogeneic HSCT recipient or a stem cell or donor lymphocyte infusion donor (not recorded which). It is not recorded whose cells these are; they may come from a transplant donor. The material sequenced was blood, either unsorted or a sorted T cell fraction (not recorded which). This sequence joins TRBV20-1 and TRBJ2-7; D might be TRBD2 (5 bases). CDR3: CSARRESYEQYF. The CDR3 nucleotides read TGCAGTGCTAGAAGGGAGTCCTACGAGCAGTACTTC.